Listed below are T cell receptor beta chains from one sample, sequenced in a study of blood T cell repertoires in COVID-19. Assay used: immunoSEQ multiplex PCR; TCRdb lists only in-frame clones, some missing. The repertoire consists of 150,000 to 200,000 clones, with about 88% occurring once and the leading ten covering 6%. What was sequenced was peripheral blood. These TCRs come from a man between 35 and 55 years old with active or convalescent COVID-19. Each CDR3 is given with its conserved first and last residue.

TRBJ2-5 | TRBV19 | CASSSASGRTLETQYF
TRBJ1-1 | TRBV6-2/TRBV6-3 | CASSFRDWTEAFF
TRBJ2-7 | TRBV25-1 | CASGGSGGRYEQYF
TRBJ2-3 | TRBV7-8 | CASSLALATPSSRSTDTQYF
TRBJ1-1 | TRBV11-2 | CASSLNQGALNTEAFF
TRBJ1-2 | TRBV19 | CASSIASTAGGYTF
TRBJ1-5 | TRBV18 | CASSRQGGF
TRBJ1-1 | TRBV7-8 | CASSLGATEAFF
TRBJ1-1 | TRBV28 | CASSTPRAGTEAFF
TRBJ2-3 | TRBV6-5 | CASSAGTGGPDTQYF
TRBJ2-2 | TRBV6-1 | CASSEVQGTNTGELFF
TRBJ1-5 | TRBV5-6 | CASSASGFGGPNSLQPQHF
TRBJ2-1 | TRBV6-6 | CASSPLGETYNEQFF
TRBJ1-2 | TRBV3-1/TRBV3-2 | CASRSDDNYGYTF
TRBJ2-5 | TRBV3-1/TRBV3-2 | CASSRLRGGRAVETQYF
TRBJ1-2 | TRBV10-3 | CAINRSGIYGYTF
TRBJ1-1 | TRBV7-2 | CASNPWQGTEAFF
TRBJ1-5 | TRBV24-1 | CATSDGQGLGQPQHF
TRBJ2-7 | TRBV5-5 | CASSPSYQQYF
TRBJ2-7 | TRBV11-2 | CASSFTSGGYEQYF
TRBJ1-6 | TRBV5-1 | CASSLDRGLGSPLHF
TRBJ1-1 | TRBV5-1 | CASSSLAAGMNTEAFF
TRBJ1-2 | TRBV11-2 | CASSLGPGLEGYTF
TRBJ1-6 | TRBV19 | CARRQGRSSYNSPLHF
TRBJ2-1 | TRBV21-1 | CASSKRTGIDRGSYNEQFF
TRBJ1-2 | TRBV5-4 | CASSFNMDSRGYTF
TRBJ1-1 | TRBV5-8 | CASSLLTPPEAFF
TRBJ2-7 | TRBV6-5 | CASSYSNLAVSYEQYF
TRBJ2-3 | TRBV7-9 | CASSRQFSSTDTQYF
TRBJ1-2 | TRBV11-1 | CASSRDRSYGYTF
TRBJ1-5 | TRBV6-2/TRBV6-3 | CASSSRGAGLRSNQPQHF
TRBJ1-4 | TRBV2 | CASSARRGTLADATNEKLFF
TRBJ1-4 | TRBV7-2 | CASSFAGTGNEKLFF
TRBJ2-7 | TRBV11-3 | CASSPRDRGIYEQYF
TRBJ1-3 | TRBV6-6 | CASSYQGHSYGNTIYF
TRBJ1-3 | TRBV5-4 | CASSLDRGNTIYF
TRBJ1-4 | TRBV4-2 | CASSLREGDEKLFF
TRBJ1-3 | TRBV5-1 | CASSPGSGNTIYF
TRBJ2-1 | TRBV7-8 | CASSLVVSDHEQFF
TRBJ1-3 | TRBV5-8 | CASSLGLQGAGNTIYF
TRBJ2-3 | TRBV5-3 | CARSRPEGENRDTQYF
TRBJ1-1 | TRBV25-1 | CASSPGTGIAFF
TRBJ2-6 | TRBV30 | CAQYREAGANVLTF
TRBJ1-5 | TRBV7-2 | CASSLTSGSPDVRHF
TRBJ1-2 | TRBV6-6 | CASSPAGANYGYTF
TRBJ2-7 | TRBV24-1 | CATSDLGTGGVYEQYF
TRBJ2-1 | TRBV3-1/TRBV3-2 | CASSQDVGASYNEQFF
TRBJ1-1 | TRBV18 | CASSRDRGPGEAFF